A single sample is the source of the 23 T cell receptor beta chains below, sequenced in a study of shared clonotypes between healthy human individuals (dated by TCRdb to 2018 to 2021). Preparation of the library involved the immunoSEQ multiplex PCR assay. This is the immuneACCESS table as TCRdb keeps it, with only in-frame sequences that have V and J called. A part of the clones is gone; compared with another copy, unresolved V genes explain less than half, and the rest is unexplained. This sample is represented by about 700,000 clones; 92% of them were singletons. The ten most abundant clones make up roughly 24% of the sample. CD8 naive samples were obtained by positive selection for CCR7 among CD45RO-negative cells, yielding a CD45RA+CCR7+ population from which TemRA cells were excluded. Sequencing used naive CD8+ T cells sorted from blood. Per the publication, the cell subset or site label means: CD45RA+CCR7+. These receptors came from a man aged 30 to 39 in good health.

The CDR3: CASSVGTGGNTIYF. CDR3 coding DNA: TGTGCCAGCAGCGTAGGTACGGGTGGAAACACCATATATTTT. The chain employs TRBV9 and TRBJ1-3; D gene unclear. Per germline, CDR1 SGDLS and CDR2 YYNGEE. This CDR3 is 14 amino acids long. V was shortened by 0 bases and J by 3 bases, with 7 bases between the two germline ends. The full variable domain, completed using reference TRBV9 and TRBJ1-3, is DSGVTQTPKHLITATGQRVTLRCSPRSGDLSVYWYQQSLDQGLQFLIQYYNGEERAKGNILERFSAQQFPDLHSELNLSSLELGDSALYFCASSVGTGGNTIYFGEGSWLTVV.

The rearrangement uses TRBV2 and TRBJ2-7; no definite D call. The germline gives CDR1 SNHLY, CDR2 FYNNEI. This CDR3 contains 15 residues. Trimming pared 3 bases from V and 3 bases from J, leaving 15 bases between. The DNA for the CDR3 is TGTGCCAGCAGTGACGACCCAGCCATAGGCTACGAGCAGTACTTC. Protein product: CASSDDPAIGYEQYF.

The chain links TRBV11-2 to TRBJ2-1; unclear D gene. V shed 0 bases and J shed 6 bases, with 12 bases lying between them. The germline CDR1 and CDR2 sequences are SGHAT and FQNNGV. CDR3 length: 15 residues. CDR3 protein: CASSLDWISSNEQFF. CDR3 sequence (DNA): TGTGCCAGCAGCTTAGATTGGATTAGCTCCAATGAGCAGTTCTTC.

In its sample, this clone was seen a few times. A read error is likely, as this CDR3 ends without the conserved phenylalanine or tryptophan. No DNA is shown, since the ends of the CDR3 on it are uncertain; the CDR3 is the one TCRdb lists. The CDR3 sequence: CASSLEEWT. The chain is built from TRBV7-9 and TRBJ1-2. Germline V gene sequence: CDR1 SEHNR, CDR2 FQNEAQ (reference sequence). The length of the CDR3 is 9 amino acids, counting both ends.

The rearrangement links TRBV2 to TRBJ1-4; 7 nucleotides line up with TRBD1. Trimming cost V 8 bases and J 6 bases; bases outside gene matches: 12. Germline-derived CDR1 and CDR2 are SNHLY and FYNNEI. The CDR3 spans 15 residues. The CDR3 sequence: CASLHSPDRDEKLFF. In DNA form, the CDR3 reads TGTGCCAGCTTACATAGCCCCGACAGGGATGAAAAACTGTTTTTT.

This CDR3 reads CASSLGGGLAFF. The CDR3 DNA reads as TGTGCCAGCAGCTTAGGAGGGGGCTTAGCTTTCTTT. The chain couples TRBV11-3 to TRBJ1-1; 7 nucleotides align to TRBD1. Trimming removed 1 base from V and 10 bases from J; junction bases left unmatched: 3. CDR3 length equals 12 residues. Germline V gene sequence: CDR1 SGHNT, CDR2 YENEEA.

This sequence joins TRBV5-1 and TRBJ2-2; possible D gene TRBD1, 6 bases. The CDR3 is made up of 17 amino acids. Trimming pared 4 bases from V and 6 bases from J, leaving 22 bases between. Germline lookup yields CDR1 SGHRS and CDR2 YFSETQ. The CDR3 DNA is TGCGCCAGCAGCGAAACCACTGGGACACGAGTGTCCGGGGAGCTGTTTTTT. Protein sequence: CASSETTGTRVSGELFF. The full variable domain, in which reference TRBV5-1 and TRBJ2-2 provide the parts outside the CDR3, is KAGVTQTPRYLIKTRGQQVTLSCSPISGHRSVSWYQQTPGQGLQFLFEYFSETQRNKGNFPGRFSGRQFSNSRSEMNVSTLELGDSALYLCASSETTGTRVSGELFFGEGSRLTVL.

The chain carries TRBV6-5 and TRBJ2-7; D is unresolved. Per the germline V gene, CDR1 is MNHEY and CDR2 is SVGAGI. The germline V and J ends were trimmed by 5 bases and 3 bases, with 14 bases remaining between them. The CDR3 totals 14 residues. The CDR3 sequence: CASSEAGSGYEQYF. CDR3 sequence (DNA): TGTGCCAGCAGTGAGGCCGGGTCGGGCTACGAGCAGTACTTC.

This clone came up a few times. The chain uses TRBV5-5 and TRBJ2-7; a possible D gene is TRBD2 (5 bases). V shed 1 base and J shed 2 bases, with 19 bases lying between them. Germline V CDR1 and CDR2: SGHKS, YYEKEE (reference sequence). The CDR3 loop spans 17 amino acids. CDR3 sequence: CASSLRSGSGFPYEQYF. The CDR3 nucleotides read TGTGCCAGCAGCTTGCGGTCTGGGAGTGGGTTCCCCTACGAGCAGTACTTC.

The CDR3 reads CASSASGTGGNEQFF. The CDR3 nucleotides are TGTGCCAGCAGCGCGTCCGGGACAGGGGGGAATGAGCAGTTCTTC. The V gene is TRBV9, the J gene TRBJ2-1; 11 positions agree with TRBD1. This CDR3 region has 15 residues. Looked up from germline, CDR1 is SGDLS and CDR2 is YYNGEE. V lost 3 bases, J lost 7 bases, and 6 bases stayed unmatched.

In regard to this clone: The sample holds other DNA sequences that translate to the same CDR3. The CDR3 spells CASSIGETQYF. Here the CDR3 DNA reads TGTGCCAGCAGTATTGGGGAGACCCAGTACTTC. The V gene is TRBV5-4, the J gene TRBJ2-5, with D uncertain. V shed 5 bases and J shed 5 bases, with 7 bases lying between them. Germline CDR1 and CDR2: SGHNT and YYREEE (reference sequence). This CDR3 contains 11 residues. The full variable domain, with the rest looked up from reference TRBV5-4 and TRBJ2-5, is ETGVTQSPTHLIKTRGQQVTLRCSSQSGHNTVSWYQQALGQGPQFIFQYYREEENGRGNFPPRFSGLQFPNYSSELNVNALELDDSALYLCASSIGETQYFGPGTRLLVL.

This clone was counted a single time. This chain connects TRBV15 to TRBJ2-3, with a tentative D call TRBD2 (6 bases). CDR3 length: 15 residues. V shed 3 bases and J shed 4 bases, with 14 bases lying between them. Germline-derived CDR1 and CDR2 are LNHNV and YYDKDF (reference sequence). In DNA, the CDR3 is TGTGCCACCAGCAGTGCGGATGCGGGGCCAGATACGCAGTATTTT. The encoded protein is CATSSADAGPDTQYF.

This chain uses TRBV6-5 with TRBJ2-1, with a possible D match to TRBD2 (7 bases). Germline CDR1 and CDR2: MNHEY and SVGAGI. Trimming cost V 6 bases and J 3 bases, with 15 bases left between them. This CDR3 contains 15 residues. As DNA, the CDR3 is TGTGCCAGCAGGTTAGGGGGGGCAGGCTACAATGAGCAGTTCTTC. It translates to CASRLGGAGYNEQFF.

The rearrangement uses TRBV27 and TRBJ2-7, with 7 positions matching TRBD1. CDR1 is MNHEY and CDR2 is SMNVEV in the germline V gene (reference sequence). The length of the CDR3 is 17 residues. V dropped 0 bases and J dropped 2; count of bases not matched to a gene: 10. CDR3 sequence reads: CASSLSPLNRGTYEQYF. The CDR3 DNA follows: TGTGCCAGCAGTTTATCCCCCCTTAACAGGGGCACCTACGAGCAGTACTTC.

The chain has TRBV5-1 and TRBJ1-2; D is unresolved. CDR3 size: 12 residues. The germline V gene has CDR1 SGHRS and CDR2 YFSETQ. Trimming pared 3 bases from V and 6 bases from J, leaving 9 bases between. The DNA of the CDR3 is TGCGCCAGCAGCTCGGACGAAAATGGCTACACCTTC. Translation: CASSSDENGYTF.

V and J are TRBV7-2 and TRBJ2-5; 7 bases fit TRBD2. After removal of 3 bases from V and 6 bases from J, the junction contained 19 bases not matched to a gene. Germline V gene lookup returns CDR1 SGHTA and CDR2 FQGNSA. This CDR3 has 18 residues. The CDR3 sequence: CASSFRPSIAGEGQTQYF. DNA for the CDR3: TGTGCCAGCAGCTTTAGACCCTCAATAGCGGGCGAGGGCCAGACCCAGTACTTC.

The chain combines TRBV4-1 with TRBJ2-3; 8 bases align to TRBD2. V shed 4 bases, J shed 2 bases, and the junction held 11 bases outside the gene matches. Germline V gene data show CDR1 as MGHRA and CDR2 as YSYEKL. The CDR3 has 17 residues. Here the CDR3 reads CASSPGGWRGDTDTQYF. The CDR3 DNA reads TGCGCCAGCAGCCCCGGCGGGTGGCGGGGGGACACAGATACGCAGTATTTT.

The V call is TRBV7-9, the J call TRBJ1-2; 12 nucleotides align to TRBD1. The CDR3 extends over 15 amino acids. The germline V gene encodes CDR1 SEHNR and CDR2 FQNEAQ (reference sequence). Trimming took 5 bases from V and 6 from J; bases not matched to a gene: 7. CDR3 in amino acids: CASSLGTGGGDGYTF. CDR3 DNA sequence: TGTGCCAGCAGCCTCGGGACAGGGGGCGGGGATGGCTACACCTTC.

The chain has TRBV6-1 and TRBJ2-7, with D hard to call. Germline V gene data show CDR1 as MNHNS and CDR2 as SASEGT. V was pared by 6 bases and J by 2 bases, with 14 bases between. The CDR3 extends over 14 amino acids. The CDR3 DNA follows: TGTGCCAGCAGCTACGACCCAACCCCCTACGAGCAGTACTTC. Its translation: CASSYDPTPYEQYF.

V is TRBV19 and J is TRBJ1-2; TRBD1 agrees at 7 bases. The CDR3 has 11 amino acids. J lost 5 bases, V lost 9 bases, and 3 bases had no gene match. In germline, CDR1 is LNHDA, CDR2 SQIVND (reference sequence). The chain's CDR3 is CASEGAYGYTF. The CDR3 coding sequence is TGTGCCAGCGAGGGGGCGTATGGCTACACCTTC.

V usage is TRBV6-1 and J usage is TRBJ2-2, with TRBD2 matching over 8 bases. After removal of 3 bases from V and 4 bases from J, the junction contained 13 bases not matched to a gene. The germline gives CDR1 MNHNS, CDR2 SASEGT. The CDR3 length is 18 residues. CDR3 protein: CASSDWLAGVGGTGELFF. In nucleotides, the CDR3 is TGTGCCAGCAGTGATTGGCTAGCGGGCGTGGGGGGCACCGGGGAGCTGTTTTTT.

V gene TRBV4-1 combines with J gene TRBJ1-3, with unresolved D. From germline, CDR1 is MGHRA and CDR2 YSYEKL. The CDR3 sequence is 17 residues long. V was trimmed by 0 bases and J by 2 bases, leaving 14 bases between them. CDR3 sequence (DNA): TGCGCCAGCAGCCAAGAATTCCCCCGGGGAACTGGAAACACCATATATTTT. It is translated as CASSQEFPRGTGNTIYF.

This chain connects TRBV2 to TRBJ2-7, with TRBD2 identical over 9 bases. There are 13 residues in the CDR3. Looked up from germline, CDR1 is SNHLY and CDR2 is FYNNEI. The ends lost 7 bases at V and 2 bases at J; junction bases unmatched: 3. CDR3 DNA: TGTGCCAGCACAGGGACTAGCACCTACGAGCAGTACTTC. The encoded protein is CASTGTSTYEQYF.